This TCR beta chain was recovered during a study of T cell changes during pregnancy in multiple sclerosis. This table comes from immunoSEQ multiplex PCR, and its TCRdb copy is limited to in-frame clones, with some not included. The table shows 85,000 to 100,000 clones, with around 90% occurring only once. This clone has just a few counts. From germline, CDR1 is MDHEN and CDR2 SYDVKM. CDR3 length equals 17 residues. Trimming cost V 2 bases and J 0 bases, with 14 bases left between them. The sequence was collected from a female donor with multiple sclerosis, enrolled in a pregnancy study. V is TRBV28 and J is TRBJ1-3, with a possible D match to TRBD1 (5 bases). Sequencing was performed on peripheral blood, taken in the first trimester of pregnancy. The CDR3 is CASSLPQGLSSGNTIYF. CDR3 nucleotide sequence: TGTGCCAGCAGTTTACCCCAGGGTCTGAGCTCTGGAAACACCATATATTTT.